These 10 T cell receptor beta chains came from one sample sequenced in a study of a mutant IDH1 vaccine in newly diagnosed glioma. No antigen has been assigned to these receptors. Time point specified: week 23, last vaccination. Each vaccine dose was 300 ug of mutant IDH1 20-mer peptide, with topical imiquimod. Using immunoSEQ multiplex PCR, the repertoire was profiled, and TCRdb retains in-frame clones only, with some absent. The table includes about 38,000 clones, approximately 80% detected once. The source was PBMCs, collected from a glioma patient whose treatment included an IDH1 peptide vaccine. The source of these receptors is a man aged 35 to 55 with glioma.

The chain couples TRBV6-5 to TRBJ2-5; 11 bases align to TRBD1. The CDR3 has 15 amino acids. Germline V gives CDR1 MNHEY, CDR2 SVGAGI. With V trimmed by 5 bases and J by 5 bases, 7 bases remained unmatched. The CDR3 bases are TGTGCCAGCAGTACGGACAGGGGGCAGTTGGAGACCCAGTACTTC. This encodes CASSTDRGQLETQYF.

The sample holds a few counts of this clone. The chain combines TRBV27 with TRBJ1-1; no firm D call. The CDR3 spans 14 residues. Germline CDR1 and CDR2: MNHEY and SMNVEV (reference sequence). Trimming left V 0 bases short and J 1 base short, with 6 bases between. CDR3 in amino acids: CASSLSRGNTEAFF. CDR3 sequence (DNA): TGTGCCAGCAGTTTATCGAGAGGGAACACTGAAGCTTTCTTT.

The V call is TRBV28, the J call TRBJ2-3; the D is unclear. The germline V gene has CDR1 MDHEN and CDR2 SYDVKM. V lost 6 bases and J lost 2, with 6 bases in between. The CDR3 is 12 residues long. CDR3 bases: TGTGCCAGCAGAACCACCACAGATACGCAGTATTTT. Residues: CASRTTTDTQYF.

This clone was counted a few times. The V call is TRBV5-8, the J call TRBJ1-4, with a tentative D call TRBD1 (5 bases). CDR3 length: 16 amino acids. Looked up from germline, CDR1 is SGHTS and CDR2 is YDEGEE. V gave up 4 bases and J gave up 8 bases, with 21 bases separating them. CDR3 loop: CASSPLGGAEGEKLFF. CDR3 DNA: TGTGCCAGCAGCCCGCTTGGAGGGGCAGAAGGAGAAAAACTGTTTTTT. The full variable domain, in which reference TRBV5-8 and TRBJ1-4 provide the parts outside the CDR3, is EAGVTQSPTHLIKTRGQQATLRCSPISGHTSVYWYQQALGLGLQFLLWYDEGEERNRGNFPPRFSGRQFPNYSSELNVNALELEDSALYLCASSPLGGAEGEKLFFGSGTQLSVL.

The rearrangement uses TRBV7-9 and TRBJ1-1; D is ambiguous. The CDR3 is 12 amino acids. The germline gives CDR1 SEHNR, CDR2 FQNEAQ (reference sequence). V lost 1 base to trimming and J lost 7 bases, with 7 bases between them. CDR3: CASSLGGFEAFF. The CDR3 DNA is TGTGCCAGCAGCTTAGGTGGGTTTGAAGCTTTCTTT.

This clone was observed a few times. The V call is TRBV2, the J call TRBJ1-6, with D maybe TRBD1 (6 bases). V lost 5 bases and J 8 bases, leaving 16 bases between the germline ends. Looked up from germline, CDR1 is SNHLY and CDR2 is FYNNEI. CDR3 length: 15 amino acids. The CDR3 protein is CASSPDQGPDSPLHF. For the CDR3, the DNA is TGTGCCAGCAGTCCAGATCAGGGGCCAGATTCACCCCTCCACTTT.

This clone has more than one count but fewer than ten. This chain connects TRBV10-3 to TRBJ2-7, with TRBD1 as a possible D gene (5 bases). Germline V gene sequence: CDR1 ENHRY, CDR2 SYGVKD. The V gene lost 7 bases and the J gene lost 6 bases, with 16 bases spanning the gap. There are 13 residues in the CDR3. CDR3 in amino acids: CAITPTETGEQYF. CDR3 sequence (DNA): TGTGCCATCACCCCGACAGAGACGGGCGAGCAGTACTTC.

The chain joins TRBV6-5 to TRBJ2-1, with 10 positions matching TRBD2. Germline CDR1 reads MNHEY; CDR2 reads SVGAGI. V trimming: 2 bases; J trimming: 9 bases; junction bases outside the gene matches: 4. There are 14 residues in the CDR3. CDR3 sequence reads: CASSYGLAGVEQFF. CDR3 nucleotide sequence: TGTGCCAGCAGTTACGGCCTAGCGGGAGTTGAGCAGTTCTTC.

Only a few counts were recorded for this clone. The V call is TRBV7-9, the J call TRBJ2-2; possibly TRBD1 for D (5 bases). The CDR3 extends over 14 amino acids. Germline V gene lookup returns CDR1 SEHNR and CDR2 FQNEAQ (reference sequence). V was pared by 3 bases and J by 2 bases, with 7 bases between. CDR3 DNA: TGTGCCAGCAGCTTGACAGTTAACACCGGGGAGCTGTTTTTT. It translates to CASSLTVNTGELFF.

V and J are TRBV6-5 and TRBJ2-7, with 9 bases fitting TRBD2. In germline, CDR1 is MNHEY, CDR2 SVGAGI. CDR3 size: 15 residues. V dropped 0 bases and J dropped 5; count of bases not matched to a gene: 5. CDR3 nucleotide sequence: TGTGCCAGCAGTTACTCCGCAGCGGGAGGAAACGAGCAGTACTTC. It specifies CASSYSAAGGNEQYF.